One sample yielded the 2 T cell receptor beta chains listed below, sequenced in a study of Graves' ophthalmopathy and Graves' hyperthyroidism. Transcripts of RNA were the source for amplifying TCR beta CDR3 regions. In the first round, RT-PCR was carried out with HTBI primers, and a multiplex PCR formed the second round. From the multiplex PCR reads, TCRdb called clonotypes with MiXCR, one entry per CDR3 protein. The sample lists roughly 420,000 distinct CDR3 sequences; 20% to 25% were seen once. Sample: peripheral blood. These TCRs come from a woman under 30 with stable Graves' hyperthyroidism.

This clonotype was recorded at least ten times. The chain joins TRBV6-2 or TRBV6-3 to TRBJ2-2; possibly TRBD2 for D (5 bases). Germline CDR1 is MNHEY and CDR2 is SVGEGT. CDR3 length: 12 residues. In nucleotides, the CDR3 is TGTGCTAGCGAAGAGGATGGCGGGGAGCTGTTTTTT. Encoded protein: CASEEDGGELFF.

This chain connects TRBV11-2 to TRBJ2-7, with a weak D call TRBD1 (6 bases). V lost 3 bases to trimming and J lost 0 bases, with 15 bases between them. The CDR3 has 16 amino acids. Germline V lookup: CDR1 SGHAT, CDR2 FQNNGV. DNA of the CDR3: TGTGCCAGCAGCTTCAGGGGCGGATTACTCTCCTACGAGCAGTACTTC. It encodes CASSFRGGLLSYEQYF.